This paragraph reports one TCR beta chain. CDR3 length: 13 residues. Trimming stripped 1 base from V and 7 bases from J, with 8 bases between. The V gene's germline CDR1 is LNHNV and CDR2 YYDKDF (reference sequence). The data were obtained in a study of blood T cell repertoires in COVID-19. Turning to the study itself: The samples span acute and convalescent COVID-19 from the United States, Italy and Spain. The cDNA or gDNA used as material had been derived from T cells, B-cell-depleted T cells, or PBMCs.

In the original processing: From reference gene primer amplification, estimates of nucleated cell counts were derived. Sequencing was performed with immunoSEQ multiplex PCR; in TCRdb, only in-frame clones are kept and a portion is missing. V, J and clone size derive from that table, while D and trimming were established from the DNA sequence. The sample has tens of thousands of clones, under 95% seen once. This receptor was obtained from a human donor in a cohort sampled during active COVID-19. Sequencing was performed on peripheral blood. This chain uses TRBV15 with TRBJ1-5; D remains ambiguous. The CDR3 reads CATSRGEGQPQHF. DNA of the CDR3: TGTGCCACCAGCAGAGGGGAGGGACAGCCCCAGCATTTT. The variable domain in full, completed from reference TRBV15 and TRBJ1-5, reads DAMVIQNPRYQVTQFGKPVTLSCSQTLNHNVMYWYQQKSSQAPKLLFHYYDKDFNNEADTPDNFQSRRPNTSFCFLDIRSPGLGDTAMYLCATSRGEGQPQHFGDGTRLSIL.